This entry describes one T cell receptor (beta chain). This CDR3 has 14 amino acids. V shed 3 bases and J shed 5 bases, with 13 bases lying between them. The germline V gene encodes CDR1 SGDLS and CDR2 YYNGEE. These data originate in a study of T cell responses to AZD1222 COVID-19 vaccine. Only in-frame clones appear in the TCRdb table, and some are missing; sequencing was by immunoSEQ multiplex PCR. The sample lists around 160,000 clones; around nine tenths were seen once. This chain links TRBV9 with TRBJ2-3; a weak D match, TRBD1 (6 bases). The source was peripheral blood, collected on day 0 of AZD1222 vaccination. The sequence was obtained from an adult in good health. The CDR3 sequence is CASSALGAKDTQYF. CDR3 DNA sequence: TGTGCCAGCAGCGCCCTGGGGGCGAAAGATACGCAGTATTTT.